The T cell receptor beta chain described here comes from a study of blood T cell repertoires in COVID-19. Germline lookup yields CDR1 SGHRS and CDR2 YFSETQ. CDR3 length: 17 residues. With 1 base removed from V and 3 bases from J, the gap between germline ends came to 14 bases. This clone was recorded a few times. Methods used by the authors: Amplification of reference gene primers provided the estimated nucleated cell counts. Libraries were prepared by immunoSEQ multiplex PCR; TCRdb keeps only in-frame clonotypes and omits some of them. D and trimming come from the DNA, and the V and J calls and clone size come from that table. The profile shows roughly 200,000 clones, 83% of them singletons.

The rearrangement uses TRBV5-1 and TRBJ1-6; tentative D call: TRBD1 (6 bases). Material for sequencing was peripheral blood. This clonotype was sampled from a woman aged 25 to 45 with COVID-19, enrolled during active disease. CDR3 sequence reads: CASSLKEGRGYNSPLHF. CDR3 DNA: TGCGCCAGCAGCTTGAAAGAGGGCAGGGGCTATAATTCACCCCTCCACTTT.